This TCR beta chain was identified in a study of chemoradiotherapy in HPV16-positive cancers. Trimming removed 0 bases at V and 4 bases at J, with 21 bases between. The CDR3 is 18 amino acids. Germline CDR1 and CDR2: LGHNA and YNFKEQ. Measured with immunoSEQ multiplex PCR; TCRdb has only the in-frame clones, and not every one. Among approximately 12,000 clones listed, approximately 91% were seen once. This receptor was obtained from a human donor with HPV-associated anogenital cancer. The source was blood, collected from a patient who underwent chemoradiotherapy. V is TRBV4-2 and J is TRBJ1-2; D is possibly TRBD1 (5 bases). The CDR3, as DNA: TGTGCCAGCAGCCAAGATCACGGGGCGGATTCCTTTGGCTATGGCTACACCTTC. As protein: CASSQDHGADSFGYGYTF.